Only a few counts were recorded for the clone carrying this TCR beta chain. What it binds is unknown. V dropped 7 bases and J dropped 4 bases, with 14 bases sitting between them. CDR1 is MDHEN and CDR2 is SYDVKM in the germline V gene. The CDR3 runs 13 residues. In the PCR, 60 Vbeta and 13 Jbeta primers were used. Clones were read by immunoSEQ multiplex PCR, and TCRdb kept only the in-frame ones, dropping some. The table records 100,000 to 150,000 clones, about 68% of them present only once. This entry belongs to a study of cytomegalovirus exposure and HLA in healthy donors. General observations from the study: Common viral pathogens seemed to be connected with several of the most significant clusters, according to a later analysis. After further analysis at a later stage, some 15,000 TCR beta sequences were associated with HLA alleles at 0.05 false discovery rate.

Sequencing input: PBMCs. The clonotype was recovered from a man between 40 and 49 years old in good health and CMV-seropositive. This chain joins TRBV28 and TRBJ2-7, with D possibly being TRBD2 (6 bases). CDR3 in amino acids: CASTPGTVYEQYF. The CDR3 DNA reads as TGTGCCAGCACCCCAGGGACTGTGTACGAGCAGTACTTC. The full variable domain, its missing parts supplied by reference TRBV28 and TRBJ2-7, is DVKVTQSSRYLVKRTGEKVFLECVQDMDHENMFWYRQDPGLGLRLIYFSYDVKMKEKGDIPEGYSVSREKKERFSLILESASTNQTSMYLCASTPGTVYEQYFGPGTRLTVT.